These T cell receptor beta chains were read from a single sample in a study of T cells after yellow fever vaccination. TCRdb re-analysed the 5' RACE reads in MiXCR, keeping a single row per CDR3 protein. Found here are hundreds of thousands of distinct CDR3 sequences, approximately 13% of them singletons; the top ten hold 15%. The sample in question was PBMCs, obtained on the day of the yellow fever booster vaccination. The receptors shown here come from a young man who received the YFV17D yellow fever vaccine. Both conserved end residues are part of each CDR3. D genes are given only for firm matches. Rows may omit the clone size; those that give it use once, few, many or a size class.

>.|.|TRBV7-2|TRBJ1-2
TGTGCCAGCAGCTTAGGAGGAGAGGGCTACTCTGGCTACACCTTC
CASSLGGEGYSGYTF
>many|.|TRBV5-1|TRBJ2-3
TGCGCCAGTAGCCGGAGAGGCGGACTAGATACGCAGTATTTT
CASSRRGGLDTQYF
>few|.|TRBV6-5|TRBJ2-1
TGTGCCAGCAGTTACTCTATGGACCTATCTAATGAGCAGTTCTTC
CASSYSMDLSNEQFF
>.|TRBD1|TRBV12-3/TRBV12-4|TRBJ1-1
TGTGCCAGCAGTTCTACGACAGGGGGCGCACCTGAAGCTTTCTTT
CASSSTTGGAPEAFF
>.|.|TRBV6-5|TRBJ2-5
TGTGCCAGCAGTTACTCGTCTAGGGGGAATTTCCAAGAGACCCAGTACTTC
CASSYSSRGNFQETQYF
>few|.|TRBV20-1|TRBJ1-2
TGCAGTGCTAGAATGGGGGACTATGGCTACACCTTC
CSARMGDYGYTF
>.|.|TRBV12-3/TRBV12-4|TRBJ2-5
TGTGCCAGCAGGAAAACGGAAGAGACCCAGTACTTC
CASRKTEETQYF
>.|.|TRBV14|TRBJ1-6
TGTGCCAGCAGCGCGGGACAAAATAATTCACCCCTCCACTTT
CASSAGQNNSPLHF
>few|.|TRBV20-1|TRBJ2-3
TGCAGTGCTAGAGGCGATGCGGGCCCAGATACGCAGTATTTT
CSARGDAGPDTQYF
>.|.|TRBV7-2|TRBJ2-1
TGTGCCAGCAGCCCCGGCTGGCAGGGTTCGGATGAGCAGTTCTTC
CASSPGWQGSDEQFF
>once|.|TRBV6-1|TRBJ1-2
TGTGCCAACAGCCAAAACAGGATAGCCTATGGCTACACCTTC
CANSQNRIAYGYTF
>.|.|TRBV5-4|TRBJ2-5
TGTGCCAGCAGCTTGCCCCATCGCGAGACCCAGTACTTC
CASSLPHRETQYF
>once|.|TRBV19|TRBJ2-2
TGTGCCAGTAGTATAGGGGCCAGGATGGCCCTCTTCACCGGGGAGCTGTTTTTT
CASSIGARMALFTGELFF
>few|.|TRBV5-6|TRBJ1-2
TGTGCCAGCAGCCGGGGGAAGGCTTCTGGCTACACCTTC
CASSRGKASGYTF
>many|.|TRBV29-1|TRBJ2-7
TGCAGCGTTGAAGTTCAGGGGTGGTCCTACGAGCAGTACTTC
CSVEVQGWSYEQYF
>few|TRBD2|TRBV18|TRBJ2-7
TGTGCCAGCTCAGCTAGCGGGAAAAGCTCCTACGAGCAGTACTTC
CASSASGKSSYEQYF
>few|.|TRBV20-1|TRBJ2-1
TGCAGTGCTCCTCTCCTCTTGGGGGGCGATGAGCAGTTCTTC
CSAPLLLGGDEQFF
>few|TRBD2|TRBV7-2|TRBJ2-7
TGTGCCAGCAGCTTAGAGGCTAGCGGGAGAAACGAGCAGTACTTC
CASSLEASGRNEQYF
>.|.|TRBV12-3/TRBV12-4|TRBJ1-2
TGTGCCAGCAGTTTTGGCCAAGGCTACACCTTC
CASSFGQGYTF
>few|.|TRBV15|TRBJ2-2
TGTGCCACCAGCAGAAAGATTGGCAGTCCAACGAACACCGGGGAGCTGTTTTTT
CATSRKIGSPTNTGELFF
>few|TRBD1|TRBV7-2|TRBJ1-5
TGTGCCAGCAGCTCGTACGGGACAGGGGATCAGCCCCAGCATTTT
CASSSYGTGDQPQHF
>few|TRBD2|TRBV4-2|TRBJ2-7
TGTGCCAGCAGCCAACTAGCGGGAGCTCGGGAGCAGTACTTC
CASSQLAGAREQYF
>.|.|TRBV6-1|TRBJ1-3
TGTGCCAGCAGTGAGGCTCAGGGCCAGCTGGGCACCATATATTTT
CASSEAQGQLGTIYF
>few|.|TRBV18|TRBJ2-1
TGTGCCAGCTCACCGGCTAACTACAATGAGCAGTTCTTC
CASSPANYNEQFF
>.|TRBD2|TRBV5-1|TRBJ2-2
TGCGCCAGCACCAAGAAGCGGGAGAGATCGAACACCGGGGAGCTGTTTTTT
CASTKKRERSNTGELFF
>few|.|TRBV7-2|TRBJ1-4
TGTGCCAGCAGCTCCCAAGATGAAAAACTGTTTTTT
CASSSQDEKLFF
>many|TRBD2|TRBV5-4|TRBJ2-5
TGTGCCAGCAGCTTGGCGGCTAGCGGGACACAAGAGACCCAGTACTTC
CASSLAASGTQETQYF
>few|.|TRBV24-1|TRBJ2-5
TGTGCCACCAGCGGAGGGGGTGAGACCCAGTACTTC
CATSGGGETQYF